One sample yielded the 26 T cell receptor beta chains listed below, sequenced in a study of T-cell reconstitution after alpha-beta-depleted transplantation in children. Molecular barcoding with unique molecular identifiers was used for the TCRbeta library. TCRdb passed the PCR reads through MiXCR, listing each CDR3 protein once. This table holds about 590,000 distinct CDR3 sequences, 10% to 15% found once. This material consisted of PBMCs, mostly from graft donor cells, taken 360 days after TCRalphabeta/CD19-depleted stem cell transplant. Every receptor here comes from a male patient between 10 and 17 years old who had a stem cell transplant for acute myeloid leukemia, so the T cells may come from the graft donor.

The sample holds many counts of this clonotype. The genes are TRBV7-2 and TRBJ2-2; 7 nucleotides match TRBD1. V was clipped by 2 bases and J by 5 bases; unmatched bases: 5. The CDR3 totals 15 residues. The germline gives CDR1 SGHTA, CDR2 FQGNSA. The CDR3 loop is CASSLSTGTTGELFF. The CDR3 DNA is TGTGCCAGCAGCTTATCGACAGGGACGACCGGGGAGCTGTTTTTT. Full variable domain (outside the CDR3, taken from reference TRBV7-2 and TRBJ2-2): GAGVSQSPSNKVTEKGKDVELRCDPISGHTALYWYRQSLGQGLEFLIYFQGNSAPDKSGLPSDRFSAERTGGSVSTLTIQRTQQEDSAVYLCASSLSTGTTGELFFGEGSRLTVL.

This clonotype was counted many times. The V call is TRBV28, the J call TRBJ1-1; D remains ambiguous. V lost 9 bases and J lost 0, with 5 bases in between. The CDR3 runs 11 residues. Germline CDR1 and CDR2: MDHEN and SYDVKM. CDR3 sequence reads: CASKMNTEAFF. In nucleotides, the CDR3 is TGTGCCAGTAAAATGAACACTGAAGCTTTCTTT.

The V gene is TRBV24-1, the J gene TRBJ2-7; 13 positions match TRBD2. The germline CDR1 and CDR2 sequences are KGHDR and SFDVKD. V lost 4 bases and J lost 3; bases outside the gene matches: 5. This CDR3 contains 16 residues. The CDR3 coding sequence is TGTGCCACCAGTGAGGGATGGACTAGCGGGAGCTACGAGCAGTACTTC. As protein: CATSEGWTSGSYEQYF.

This clonotype was found many times. The V and J genes are TRBV6-2 or TRBV6-3 and TRBJ2-1, with TRBD2 matching over 8 bases. The V segment lost 6 bases and the J segment 6 bases; nucleotides outside the gene matches: 16. Looked up from germline, CDR1 is MNHEY and CDR2 is SVGEGT. The CDR3 covers 17 residues. CDR3 in amino acids: CASSPGGGEQRFNEQFF. DNA for the CDR3: TGTGCCAGCAGCCCCGGGGGGGGTGAGCAGCGTTTCAATGAGCAGTTCTTC.

This clonotype was recorded at least ten times. The chain uses TRBV5-1 and TRBJ2-5; D might be TRBD2 (6 bases). There are 13 residues in the CDR3. Germline V gene lookup returns CDR1 SGHRS and CDR2 YFSETQ. The V end lost 1 base, the J end lost 3 bases, and 7 bases lay between the germline ends. CDR3 nucleotides: TGCGCCAGCAGCTTGACGGGGGAAGAGACCCAGTACTTC. As protein: CASSLTGEETQYF.

This clonotype has a handful of counts. The CDR3 spells CAINRDTGILPYTF. In DNA, the CDR3 is TGTGCCATCAACCGGGACACGGGCATATTACCCTACACCTTC. V usage is TRBV10-3 and J usage is TRBJ1-2; perhaps TRBD1 as D (6 bases). Trimming removed 7 bases from V and 10 bases from J, with 22 bases in between. Germline V lookup: CDR1 ENHRY, CDR2 SYGVKD. The CDR3 has 14 residues.

V gene TRBV27 combines with J gene TRBJ2-5; TRBD1 agrees at 7 bases. Trimming cost V 8 bases and J 5 bases; bases outside gene matches: 20. Germline lookup yields CDR1 MNHEY and CDR2 SMNVEV (reference sequence). CDR3 length equals 17 residues. For the CDR3, the DNA is TGTGCCAGCCCCGGCCGGGACAGTAGATTGGGGATGGAGACCCAGTACTTC. Translation: CASPGRDSRLGMETQYF.

V usage is TRBV5-1 and J usage is TRBJ2-6; possible D gene TRBD1, 5 bases. CDR3 length equals 15 residues. Trimming left V 8 bases short and J 0 bases short, with 12 bases between. Germline CDR1 SGHRS, CDR2 YFSETQ. As DNA, the CDR3 is TGCGCCAGTACCCCAGACAGCTCTGGGGCCAACGTCCTGACTTTC. Its translation is CASTPDSSGANVLTF.

The sample holds a few counts of this clonotype. CDR3 sequence reads: CASQTASSYEQYF. The CDR3 nucleotides read TGTGCCAGCCAGACTGCGAGCTCCTACGAGCAGTACTTC. The chain joins TRBV6-1 to TRBJ2-7; D remains unclear. CDR3 length: 13 residues. V was trimmed by 8 bases and J by 0 bases, leaving 11 bases between them. Germline CDR1 MNHNS, CDR2 SASEGT.

The chain combines TRBV20-1 with TRBJ2-5, with D perhaps matching TRBD2 (6 bases). Looked up from germline, CDR1 is DFQATT and CDR2 is SNEGSKA (reference sequence). The CDR3 runs 15 residues. V lost 0 bases, J lost 3 bases, and 14 bases lay in between. CDR3 nucleotide sequence: TGCAGTGCTAGAGATTTCGGCGGGACCGAAGAGACCCAGTACTTC. Protein product: CSARDFGGTEETQYF.

V usage is TRBV9 and J usage is TRBJ2-7; D perhaps matches TRBD1 (5 bases). The CDR3 is 16 amino acids. CDR1 SGDLS and CDR2 YYNGEE come from the germline V gene. Trimming stripped 0 bases from V and 0 bases from J, with 13 bases between. CDR3 sequence reads: CASSVGQGKASYEQYF. The CDR3 DNA sequence: TGTGCCAGCAGCGTAGGGCAGGGCAAAGCCTCCTACGAGCAGTACTTC.

This rearrangement joins TRBV20-1 to TRBJ2-7, with 11 positions matching TRBD2. This CDR3 comprises 13 residues. Trimming cost V 6 bases and J 6 bases; bases outside gene matches: 7. Germline CDR1 is DFQATT and CDR2 is SNEGSKA (reference sequence). CDR3 DNA sequence: TGCAGTGCCCCACTAGCGGGAGCTTCCGAGCAGTACTTC. Translation gives CSAPLAGASEQYF.

The chain employs TRBV29-1 and TRBJ1-4; D not resolved. CDR1 is SQVTM, CDR2 ANQGSEA, per germline. With 5 bases removed from V and 8 bases from J, the gap between germline ends came to 18 bases. This CDR3 is 14 amino acids long. The CDR3 protein is CSVSLGPAGEKLFF. CDR3 DNA: TGCAGCGTTTCATTGGGCCCTGCTGGCGAAAAACTGTTTTTT.

This rearrangement joins TRBV5-1 to TRBJ2-3; TRBD2 matches at 10 bases. The trim removed 2 bases at V and 5 bases at J, leaving 2 bases unmatched. CDR1 is SGHRS and CDR2 is YFSETQ in the germline V gene. This CDR3 comprises 14 residues. CDR3 protein: CASSFRTSGDTQYF. In nucleotides, the CDR3 is TGCGCCAGCAGCTTTAGGACTAGCGGAGATACGCAGTATTTT.

Relative to its sample, this clonotype is medium-sized. The chain combines TRBV5-5 with TRBJ1-1; D possibly corresponds to TRBD1 (5 bases). CDR1 SGHKS and CDR2 YYEKEE come from the germline V gene (reference sequence). Trimming shortened V by 2 bases and J by 3 bases, and 8 bases separated the two germline ends. This CDR3 is built from 13 residues. This CDR3 reads CASSFGGDTEAFF. For the CDR3, the DNA is TGTGCCAGCAGCTTTGGAGGGGACACTGAAGCTTTCTTT.

This clonotype was detected only a few times. CDR3 bases: TGCAGTGCTATAGGGGTCAACATTCAGTACTTC. This codes for CSAIGVNIQYF. The J gene is TRBJ2-4, the V gene TRBV20-1; weak D call: TRBD1 (5 bases). Germline-derived CDR1 and CDR2 are DFQATT and SNEGSKA (reference sequence). The ends were cut back, 4 bases at V and 7 bases at J, with 8 bases in the middle. The CDR3 consists of 11 residues.

This clonotype was detected ten times or more. V usage is TRBV7-3 and J usage is TRBJ2-3, with 8 bases lining up with TRBD1. V was clipped by 4 bases and J by 3 bases; unmatched bases: 3. Germline lookup yields CDR1 SGHTA and CDR2 FQGTGA. The CDR3 loop spans 14 amino acids. The DNA for the CDR3 is TGTGCCAGCAGCTCAGGACAGGGAACAGATACGCAGTATTTT. Amino acid sequence: CASSSGQGTDTQYF.

The rearrangement links TRBV29-1 to TRBJ2-5; D may be TRBD1 (5 bases). The germline CDR1 and CDR2 sequences are SQVTM and ANQGSEA. Trimming removed 4 bases from V and 5 bases from J, with 23 bases in between. CDR3 length equals 16 residues. The CDR3 loop reads CSVVWRFSDIWETQYF. The DNA of the CDR3 is TGCAGCGTTGTTTGGAGATTTTCGGACATATGGGAGACCCAGTACTTC.

A few counts support this clonotype. The gene calls are TRBV10-3 and TRBJ2-2, with D maybe TRBD2 (6 bases). The ends were cut back, 7 bases at V and 1 base at J, with 19 bases in the middle. Germline CDR1 ENHRY, CDR2 SYGVKD. The CDR3 spans 17 residues. The CDR3 DNA is TGTGCCATCACGAGGTCTAGCGAGCGGAGGAACACCGGGGAGCTGTTTTTT. Its translation: CAITRSSERRNTGELFF.

The J gene is TRBJ2-7, the V gene TRBV3-1, with 7 bases that match TRBD1. Unmatched junction bases numbered 13, after V lost 5 bases and J lost 6 bases. Germline V gene sequence: CDR1 LGHDT, CDR2 YNNKEL (reference sequence). The CDR3 runs to 15 residues. The DNA of the CDR3 is TGTGCCAGCAGCGGGAGAATAGGGGACAGTATCGAGCAGTACTTC. Amino acid sequence: CASSGRIGDSIEQYF.

This clonotype was recorded a few times. The V gene is TRBV20-1, the J gene TRBJ2-5, with D uncertain. The germline V and J ends were trimmed by 3 bases and 0 bases, with 11 bases remaining between them. CDR3 size: 14 residues. From germline, CDR1 is DFQATT and CDR2 SNEGSKA (reference sequence). The CDR3 DNA is TGCAGTGCTAGTGCTTCCCGTAACCAAGAGACCCAGTACTTC. Translated: CSASASRNQETQYF.

V gene TRBV15 combines with J gene TRBJ1-4; the D is unclear. The germline V gene has CDR1 LNHNV and CDR2 YYDKDF (reference sequence). CDR3 length: 17 residues. Deletions cut 1 base from V and 2 bases from J, with 14 bases between. CDR3 loop: CATSRVSPVVTNEKLFF. CDR3 DNA sequence: TGTGCCACCAGCAGAGTCTCCCCTGTGGTGACTAATGAAAAACTGTTTTTT.

V is TRBV18 and J is TRBJ2-7; TRBD1 agrees at 9 bases. Germline CDR1 KGHSH, CDR2 LQKENI. The length of the CDR3 is 15 residues. Germline trimming cut 3 bases from V and 6 bases from J; bases unmatched to any gene: 9. The CDR3, as DNA: TGTGCCAGCTCACCGAACAGGGGGCGCCTATCCGAGCAGTACTTC. Translated: CASSPNRGRLSEQYF. Combining the CDR3 with reference TRBV18 and TRBJ2-7 gives the whole variable domain NAGVMQNPRHLVRRRGQEARLRCSPMKGHSHVYWYRQLPEEGLKFMVYLQKENIIDESGMPKERFSAEFPKEGPSILRIQQVVRGDSAAYFCASSPNRGRLSEQYFGPGTRLTVT.

The CDR3 region has the DNA TGCGCCAGCAGCTTTTCGAGCGGTTCCTCCTACAATGAGCAGTTCTTC. Its translation is CASSFSSGSSYNEQFF. The rearrangement joins TRBV5-1 to TRBJ2-1, with a weak D call TRBD2 (5 bases). The CDR3 loop spans 16 amino acids. V was pared by 2 bases and J by 0 bases, with 12 bases between. Germline-derived CDR1 and CDR2 are SGHRS and YFSETQ.

This chain links TRBV7-2 with TRBJ2-3, with D possibly being TRBD1 (5 bases). The V end was cut by 5 bases, the J end by 3 bases, with 18 bases between. Germline-derived CDR1 and CDR2 are SGHTA and FQGNSA. The CDR3 extends over 16 amino acids. The DNA for the CDR3 is TGTGCCAGCAGCCAGGGCTGGGGTGTGGTTACAGATACGCAGTATTTT. Residues: CASSQGWGVVTDTQYF.

This clonotype was seen only a few times. This rearrangement joins TRBV7-9 to TRBJ2-7; D is unresolved. The length of the CDR3 is 13 residues. Germline V gene data show CDR1 as SEHNR and CDR2 as FQNEAQ (reference sequence). The V end lost 3 bases, the J end lost 5 bases, and 11 bases lay between the germline ends. CDR3 amino acids: CASSFGPSDEQYF. Here the CDR3 DNA reads TGTGCCAGCAGCTTCGGACCCAGCGACGAGCAGTACTTC.